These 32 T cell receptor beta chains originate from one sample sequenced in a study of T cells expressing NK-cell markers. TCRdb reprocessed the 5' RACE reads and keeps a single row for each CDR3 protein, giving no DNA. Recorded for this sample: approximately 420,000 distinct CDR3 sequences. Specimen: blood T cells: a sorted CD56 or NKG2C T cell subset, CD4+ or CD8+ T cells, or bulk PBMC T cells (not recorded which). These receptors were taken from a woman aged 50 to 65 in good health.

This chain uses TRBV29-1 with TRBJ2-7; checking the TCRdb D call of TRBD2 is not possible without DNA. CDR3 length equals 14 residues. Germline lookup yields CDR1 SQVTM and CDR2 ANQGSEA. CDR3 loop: CSVEGAGLAGKEYF.

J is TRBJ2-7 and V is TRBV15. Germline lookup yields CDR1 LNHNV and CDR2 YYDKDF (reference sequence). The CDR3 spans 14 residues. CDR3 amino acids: CATRRMGSSYEQYF.

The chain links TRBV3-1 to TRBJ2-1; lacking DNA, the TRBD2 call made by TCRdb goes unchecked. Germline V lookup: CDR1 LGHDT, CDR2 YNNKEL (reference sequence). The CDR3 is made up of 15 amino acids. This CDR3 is CASSQGGEGYNEQFF.

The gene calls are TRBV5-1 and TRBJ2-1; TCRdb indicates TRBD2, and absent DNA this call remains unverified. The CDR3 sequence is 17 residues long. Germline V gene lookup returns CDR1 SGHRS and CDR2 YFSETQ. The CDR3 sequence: CASSLIPSGGSYNEQFF.

CDR3 amino acids: CATSRDPLLDPGYTF. This chain joins TRBV15 and TRBJ1-2. CDR3 size: 15 residues. Germline lookup yields CDR1 LNHNV and CDR2 YYDKDF (reference sequence).

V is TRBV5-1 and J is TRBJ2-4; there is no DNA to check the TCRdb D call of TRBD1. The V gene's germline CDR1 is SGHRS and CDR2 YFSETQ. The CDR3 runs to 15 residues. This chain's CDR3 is CASSLARRDGNIQYF.

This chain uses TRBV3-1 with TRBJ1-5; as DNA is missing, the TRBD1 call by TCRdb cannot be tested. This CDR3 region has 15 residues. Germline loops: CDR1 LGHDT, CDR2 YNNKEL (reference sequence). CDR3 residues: CASSPRGPIDQPQHF.

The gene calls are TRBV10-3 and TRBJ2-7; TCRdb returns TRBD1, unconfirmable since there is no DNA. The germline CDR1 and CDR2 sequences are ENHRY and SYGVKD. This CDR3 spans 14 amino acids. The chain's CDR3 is CAITRDSLTYEQYF.

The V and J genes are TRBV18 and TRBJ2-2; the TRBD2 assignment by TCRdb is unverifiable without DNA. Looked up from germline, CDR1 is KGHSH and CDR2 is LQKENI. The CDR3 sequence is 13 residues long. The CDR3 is CASSLRESGELFF.

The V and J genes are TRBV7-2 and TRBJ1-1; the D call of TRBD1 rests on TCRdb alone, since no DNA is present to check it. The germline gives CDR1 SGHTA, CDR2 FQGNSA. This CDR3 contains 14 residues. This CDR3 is CASSSRWGATEAFF.

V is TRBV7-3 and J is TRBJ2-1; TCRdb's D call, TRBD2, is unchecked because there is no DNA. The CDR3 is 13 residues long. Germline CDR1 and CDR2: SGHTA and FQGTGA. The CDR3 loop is CATGLASKNEQFF.

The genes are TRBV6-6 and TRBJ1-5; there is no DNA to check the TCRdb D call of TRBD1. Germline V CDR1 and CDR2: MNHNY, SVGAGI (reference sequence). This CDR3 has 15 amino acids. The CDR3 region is CASRAGEYSNQPQHF.

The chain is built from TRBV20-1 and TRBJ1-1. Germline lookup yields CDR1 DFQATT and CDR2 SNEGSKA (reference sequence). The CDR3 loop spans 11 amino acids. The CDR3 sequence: CSAPQAAKAFF.

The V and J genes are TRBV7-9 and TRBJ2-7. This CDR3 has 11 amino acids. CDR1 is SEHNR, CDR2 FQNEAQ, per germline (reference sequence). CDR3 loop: CASSVGNEQYF.

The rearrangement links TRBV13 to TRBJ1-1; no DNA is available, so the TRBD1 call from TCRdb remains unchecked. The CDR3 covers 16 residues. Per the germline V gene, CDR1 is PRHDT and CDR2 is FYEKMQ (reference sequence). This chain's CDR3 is CASSLGQGGPYTEAFF.

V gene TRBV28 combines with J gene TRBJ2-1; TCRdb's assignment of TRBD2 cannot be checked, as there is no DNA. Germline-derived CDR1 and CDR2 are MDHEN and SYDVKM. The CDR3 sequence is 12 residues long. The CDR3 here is CASSPLAGAQFF.

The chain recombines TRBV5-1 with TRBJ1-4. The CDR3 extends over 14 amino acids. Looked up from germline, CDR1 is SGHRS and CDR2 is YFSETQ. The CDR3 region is CASSPGLPNEKLFF.

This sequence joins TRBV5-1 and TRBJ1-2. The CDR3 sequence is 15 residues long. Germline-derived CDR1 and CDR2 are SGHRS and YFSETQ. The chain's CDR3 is CASSLAYKPNYGYTF.

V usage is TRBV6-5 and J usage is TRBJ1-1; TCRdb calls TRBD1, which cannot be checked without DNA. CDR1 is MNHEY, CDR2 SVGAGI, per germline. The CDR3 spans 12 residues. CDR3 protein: CASSPTGVEAFF.

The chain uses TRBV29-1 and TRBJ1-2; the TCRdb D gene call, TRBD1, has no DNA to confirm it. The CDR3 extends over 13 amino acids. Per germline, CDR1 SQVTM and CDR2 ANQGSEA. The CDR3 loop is CSAIRVRGGGYTF.

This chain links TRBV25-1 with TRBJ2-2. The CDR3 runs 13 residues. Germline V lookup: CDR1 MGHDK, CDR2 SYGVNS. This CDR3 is CASSGKNTGELFF.

The CDR3 loop reads CASSESRTGTVNEQFF. V gene TRBV25-1 combines with J gene TRBJ2-1; TCRdb lists TRBD1, though no DNA is available to test this call. Germline V gene data show CDR1 as MGHDK and CDR2 as SYGVNS. The CDR3 has 16 residues.

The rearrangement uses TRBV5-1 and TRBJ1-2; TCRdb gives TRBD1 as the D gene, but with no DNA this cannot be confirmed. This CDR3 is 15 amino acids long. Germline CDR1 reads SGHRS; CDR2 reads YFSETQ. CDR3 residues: CASSSGTASGYGYTF.

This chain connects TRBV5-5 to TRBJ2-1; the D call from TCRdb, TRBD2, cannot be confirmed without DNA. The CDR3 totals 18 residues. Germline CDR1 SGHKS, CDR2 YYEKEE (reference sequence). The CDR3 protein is CASSSYPGLAAGRNEQFF.

CDR3 sequence reads: CASTIAGVSYNEQFF. The chain recombines TRBV11-2 with TRBJ2-1; TCRdb picks TRBD1, but there is no DNA to check that call. The CDR3 has 15 amino acids. Germline CDR1 is SGHAT and CDR2 is FQNNGV. The variable domain in full, completed from reference TRBV11-2 and TRBJ2-1, reads EAGVAQSPRYKIIEKRQSVAFWCNPISGHATLYWYQQILGQGPKLLIQFQNNGVVDDSQLPKDRFSAERLKGVDSTLKIQPAKLEDSAVYLCASTIAGVSYNEQFFGPGTRLTVL.

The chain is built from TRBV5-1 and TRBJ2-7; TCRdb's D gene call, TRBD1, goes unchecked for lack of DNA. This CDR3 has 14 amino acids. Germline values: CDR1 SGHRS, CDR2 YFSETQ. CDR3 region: CASSLDRGGYEQYF.

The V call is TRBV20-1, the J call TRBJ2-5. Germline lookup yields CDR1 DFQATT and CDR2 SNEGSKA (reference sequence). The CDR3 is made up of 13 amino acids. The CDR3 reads CSANLIVQETQYF.

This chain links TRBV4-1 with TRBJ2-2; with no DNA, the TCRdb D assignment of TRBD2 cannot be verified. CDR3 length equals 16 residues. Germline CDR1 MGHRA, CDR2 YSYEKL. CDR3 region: CASSSPGLAGGGELFF.

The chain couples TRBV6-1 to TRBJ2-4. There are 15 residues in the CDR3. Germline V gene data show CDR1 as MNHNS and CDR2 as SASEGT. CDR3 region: CASSEAGVAKNIQYF.

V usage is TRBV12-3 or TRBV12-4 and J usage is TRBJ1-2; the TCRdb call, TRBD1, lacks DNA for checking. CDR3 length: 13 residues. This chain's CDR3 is CAISTGGDYGYTF.

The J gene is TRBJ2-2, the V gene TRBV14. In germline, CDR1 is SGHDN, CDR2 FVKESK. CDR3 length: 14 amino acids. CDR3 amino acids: CASSQERITGELFF.

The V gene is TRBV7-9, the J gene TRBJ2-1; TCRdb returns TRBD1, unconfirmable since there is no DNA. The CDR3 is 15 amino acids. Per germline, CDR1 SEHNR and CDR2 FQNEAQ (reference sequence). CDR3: CASSPGTGLNDEQFF.